One sample yielded the 23 T cell receptor beta chains listed below, sequenced in a study of blood T cell repertoires in COVID-19. Profiling relied on immunoSEQ multiplex PCR, and the TCRdb table lists in-frame clones only, not all of them. The sample includes about 260,000 clones, approximately 90% of them seen just once. Sequenced sample: peripheral blood. These receptor sequences come from a man younger than 30 with active or convalescent COVID-19.

The chain has TRBV5-1 and TRBJ2-5; 16 nucleotides match TRBD2. Trimming at V came to 6 bases and at J to 5 bases, leaving 19 bases not matched to a gene. The V gene's germline CDR1 is SGHRS and CDR2 YFSETQ. This CDR3 has 20 amino acids. The CDR3 loop is CASILLPGTSGGASEETQYF. The CDR3 DNA reads TGCGCCAGCATACTCCTCCCCGGGACTAGCGGGGGGGCGTCTGAGGAGACCCAGTACTTC. Together with reference TRBV5-1 and TRBJ2-5, the CDR3 gives the full variable domain: KAGVTQTPRYLIKTRGQQVTLSCSPISGHRSVSWYQQTPGQGLQFLFEYFSETQRNKGNFPGRFSGRQFSNSRSEMNVSTLELGDSALYLCASILLPGTSGGASEETQYFGPGTRLLVL.

The chain uses TRBV7-8 and TRBJ2-7; TRBD1 agrees at 10 bases. Germline V gene lookup returns CDR1 SGHVS and CDR2 FQNEAQ. This CDR3 is 20 amino acids long. Germline trimming cut 5 bases from V and 2 bases from J; bases unmatched to any gene: 21. The CDR3 DNA follows: TGTGCCAGCAGCCGAGGGCGGGGACAGGGGATTTTTAGGACCCCCTACGAGCAGTACTTC. It encodes CASSRGRGQGIFRTPYEQYF.

The chain couples TRBV14 to TRBJ2-7, with no clear D. The V end lost 4 bases, the J end lost 3 bases, and 7 bases lay between the germline ends. Germline V lookup: CDR1 SGHDN, CDR2 FVKESK. CDR3 length: 12 amino acids. The CDR3 region has the DNA TGTGCCAGCAGCCCCGCGCACTACGAGCAGTACTTC. This gives the protein CASSPAHYEQYF.

The chain's CDR3 is CASSQQALEPQHF. The CDR3 DNA reads as TGTGCCAGCAGTCAACAGGCCCTCGAGCCCCAGCATTTT. The chain recombines TRBV6-2 or TRBV6-3 with TRBJ1-5, with D maybe TRBD1 (5 bases). V lost 5 bases and J lost 8, with 13 bases in between. The CDR3 extends over 13 amino acids. CDR1 and CDR2 (germline): MNHEY, SVGEGT.

The V call is TRBV12-3 or TRBV12-4, the J call TRBJ2-7, with D possibly matching TRBD1 (6 bases). V lost 4 bases and J lost 4, with 11 bases in between. CDR3 length equals 13 residues. Here the CDR3 DNA reads TGTGCCAGCAGTTCCGGGACAATGTACGAGCAGTACTTC. Translating gives CASSSGTMYEQYF.

The chain recombines TRBV29-1 with TRBJ2-1; D is perhaps TRBD1 (7 bases). Germline CDR1 is SQVTM and CDR2 is ANQGSEA. The CDR3 contains 12 residues. With 7 bases removed from V and 6 bases from J, the gap between germline ends came to 13 bases. This CDR3 is CSGRQGGNEQFF. CDR3 sequence (DNA): TGCAGCGGACGACAGGGAGGCAATGAGCAGTTCTTC.

The rearrangement uses TRBV2 and TRBJ2-3, with 8 bases identical to TRBD2. The CDR3 is 15 residues long. CDR1 is SNHLY and CDR2 is FYNNEI in the germline V gene. The J segment lost 3 bases and the V segment lost 7 bases, leaving 9 bases of the junction unmatched. DNA for the CDR3: TGTGCCAGCACAACCGGGACTAGTGGTACAGATACGCAGTATTTT. The encoded protein is CASTTGTSGTDTQYF.

The J gene is TRBJ2-7, the V gene TRBV4-1, with D unresolved. The V gene lost 0 bases and the J gene lost 1 base, with 4 bases spanning the gap. Germline CDR1 and CDR2: MGHRA and YSYEKL. The length of the CDR3 is 13 residues. The CDR3: CASSQERSYEQYF. The CDR3 nucleotides are TGCGCCAGCAGCCAAGAACGGTCCTACGAGCAGTACTTC.

The gene calls are TRBV29-1 and TRBJ2-3; maybe TRBD2 (5 bases). V was shortened by 8 bases and J by 3 bases, with 15 bases between the two germline ends. Germline V gene data show CDR1 as SQVTM and CDR2 as ANQGSEA. CDR3 length: 13 amino acids. CDR3 residues: CSLSGVGTDTQYF. CDR3 bases: TGCAGCCTATCCGGGGTAGGGACAGATACGCAGTATTTT.

This clone has only a few counts. This rearrangement joins TRBV4-3 to TRBJ2-1, with 7 bases identical to TRBD2. The CDR3 consists of 16 residues. V trimming: 5 bases; J trimming: 4 bases; junction bases outside the gene matches: 11. The germline V gene encodes CDR1 LGHNA and CDR2 YSLEER. Here the CDR3 reads CASSFRREALYNEQFF. In nucleotides, the CDR3 is TGCGCCAGCAGCTTCCGTCGGGAGGCCCTTTACAATGAGCAGTTCTTC.

The CDR3 nucleotides are TGCGCCAGCAGCCAAGGTTTGCAGCGGGGAAGGAGTGAGCAGTTCTTC. The encoded protein is CASSQGLQRGRSEQFF. The chain couples TRBV4-3 to TRBJ2-1, with 7 bases matching TRBD2. V lost 1 base to trimming and J lost 9 bases; unmatched junction nucleotides: 12. This CDR3 is built from 16 residues. Germline CDR1 is LGHNA and CDR2 is YSLEER.

This chain uses TRBV4-1 with TRBJ1-2; D is ambiguous. The ends were cut back, 0 bases at V and 8 bases at J, with 19 bases in the middle. CDR3 size: 16 residues. Germline CDR1 is MGHRA and CDR2 is YSYEKL. CDR3 sequence reads: CASSQEWGERKKGYTF. The DNA for the CDR3 is TGCGCCAGCAGCCAAGAATGGGGAGAAAGGAAAAAGGGCTACACCTTC.

Only one count was recorded for this clone. V and J are TRBV5-4 and TRBJ2-2, with a tentative D call TRBD2 (6 bases). CDR3 length: 14 residues. The V gene lost 3 bases and the J gene lost 6 bases, with 12 bases spanning the gap. Germline CDR1 and CDR2: SGHNT and YYREEE (reference sequence). The CDR3 protein is CASSSYGEAGELFF. The CDR3 DNA follows: TGTGCCAGCAGCTCCTACGGGGAGGCCGGGGAGCTGTTTTTT.

This clone was seen a single time. V usage is TRBV2 and J usage is TRBJ2-5, with D possibly TRBD1 on 6 matching bases. Germline-derived CDR1 and CDR2 are SNHLY and FYNNEI. The germline V and J ends were trimmed by 2 bases and 5 bases, with 12 bases remaining between them. The CDR3 totals 14 residues. CDR3 protein: CASSERDKGETQYF. The CDR3 DNA reads as TGTGCCAGCAGTGAAAGGGACAAAGGGGAGACCCAGTACTTC.

The chain uses TRBV15 and TRBJ1-5; 11 nucleotides match TRBD1. The V segment lost 5 bases and the J segment 3 bases; nucleotides outside the gene matches: 6. This CDR3 comprises 16 residues. Germline V gene lookup returns CDR1 LNHNV and CDR2 YYDKDF (reference sequence). The CDR3 sequence is CATSEGTGGFNQPQHF. The CDR3 DNA reads TGTGCCACCAGCGAAGGGACAGGGGGATTCAATCAGCCCCAGCATTTT.

The rearrangement joins TRBV18 to TRBJ2-2; D not certain. V was cut by 2 bases and J by 5 bases, with 6 bases left in between. CDR1 and CDR2 from the germline V gene are KGHSH and LQKENI. This CDR3 has 13 residues. The CDR3 reads CASSPRGTGELFF. CDR3 nucleotides: TGTGCCAGCTCACCAAGAGGTACCGGGGAGCTGTTTTTT.

The V gene is TRBV5-1, the J gene TRBJ2-3; 12 bases are a match to TRBD2. Germline V gene sequence: CDR1 SGHRS, CDR2 YFSETQ. The length of the CDR3 is 14 residues. Trimming at V came to 4 bases and at J to 6 bases, leaving 3 bases not matched to a gene. In DNA form, the CDR3 reads TGCGCCAGCAGCGCTGGGACTAGCGGGGATACGCAGTATTTT. It yields the protein CASSAGTSGDTQYF.

V and J are TRBV28 and TRBJ2-5; 8 bases are shared with TRBD1. CDR1 is MDHEN, CDR2 SYDVKM, per germline. The CDR3 has 16 amino acids. The trim removed 6 bases at V and 1 base at J, leaving 10 bases unmatched. DNA of the CDR3: TGTGCCAGCAGACGCCGGACAGGGCATATCCAAGAGACCCAGTACTTC. Residues: CASRRRTGHIQETQYF.

The chain combines TRBV3-1 (or the pseudogene TRBV3-2) with TRBJ2-3; 12 bases are a match to TRBD2. Germline V gene lookup returns CDR1 LGHDT and CDR2 YNNKEL (reference sequence). Trimming at V came to 4 bases and at J to 6 bases, leaving 11 bases not matched to a gene. The CDR3 sequence is 17 residues long. CDR3 amino acids: CASSPGASGRARDTQYF. The CDR3 bases are TGTGCCAGCAGCCCCGGGGCTAGCGGGAGGGCACGGGATACGCAGTATTTT.

The chain joins TRBV4-2 to TRBJ2-7, with TRBD2 matching over 8 bases. The CDR3 has 18 residues. V lost 0 bases and J lost 7; bases outside the gene matches: 17. CDR1 is LGHNA and CDR2 is YNFKEQ in the germline V gene. The CDR3, as DNA: TGTGCCAGCAGCCAAGATCTAGTGGCGGCCGGCGCGGGGGGAGAGCAGTACTTC. As protein: CASSQDLVAAGAGGEQYF.

This clone showed up just once. The V call is TRBV2, the J call TRBJ1-4, with D perhaps TRBD1 (5 bases). The germline V gene has CDR1 SNHLY and CDR2 FYNNEI. The V end lost 8 bases, the J end lost 5 bases, and 15 bases lay between the germline ends. The CDR3 covers 14 residues. The CDR3 DNA reads TGTGCCAGCTCCACGCAGGGAGGCAATGAAAAACTGTTTTTT. It codes for CASSTQGGNEKLFF.

The genes are TRBV6-6 and TRBJ2-2; 9 nucleotides agree with TRBD1. CDR3 length: 15 residues. The germline gives CDR1 MNHNY, CDR2 SVGAGI (reference sequence). The trim removed 4 bases at V and 4 bases at J, leaving 4 bases unmatched. CDR3 sequence reads: CASSLGTGSTGELFF. In DNA form, the CDR3 reads TGTGCCAGCAGTTTGGGGACAGGGAGCACCGGGGAGCTGTTTTTT.

The chain carries TRBV28 and TRBJ1-2; no definite D call. Trimming left V 5 bases short and J 6 bases short, with 10 bases between. Per germline, CDR1 MDHEN and CDR2 SYDVKM. This CDR3 region has 12 residues. In nucleotides, the CDR3 is TGTGCCAGCAGTCACAGTCTCCATGGCTACACCTTC. Amino acids: CASSHSLHGYTF.